The sequence of this T cell receptor beta chain was determined in a study of CD8+ T cells in alopecia areata. Extraction of RNA preceded its reverse transcription into cDNA, which served as the sequencing template. The method was immunoSEQ multiplex PCR; TCRdb's version includes in-frame clones alone and lacks a portion of them. The table has around 270,000 clones, roughly 64% seen once. Note on this clone: Distinct nucleotide sequences in the sample also encode this CDR3.

The treatment is: oral pan-JAK inhibitor, 5-10 mg twice daily. CDR1 and CDR2 (germline): SEHNR, FQNEAQ (reference sequence). V lost 1 base to trimming and J lost 1 base, with 3 bases between them. There are 13 residues in the CDR3. The chain employs TRBV7-9 and TRBJ2-3; unclear D gene. The origin of this receptor is a human donor with alopecia areata. Specimen: CD4+ T cells sorted from blood, collected at week 24, from a patient treated with tofacitinib. CDR3 protein: CASSLGGTDTQYF. CDR3 in DNA: TGTGCCAGCAGCTTAGGGGGCACAGATACGCAGTATTTT.